Sequencing of this TCR beta chain was carried out in a study of blood T cell repertoires in COVID-19. The wider study: The United States, Italy and Spain were the sources of the acute and convalescent COVID-19 samples. PBMCs, B-cell-depleted T cells, or T cells provided the cDNA or gDNA that made up the material.

Participant ages covered roughly 18 to 90 years across 25 or so US areas. Donors were grouped by their self-reported clinical history. Data came from immunoSEQ multiplex PCR; TCRdb stores just in-frame clones and leaves some out. Among 350,000 to 400,000 clones listed, more than 70% were seen once. The clonotype comes from a woman aged 18-30 years who had recovered from COVID-19. Material for sequencing was PBMCs or T cells enriched from blood (not recorded which).

The CDR3 sequence is CASSMTGGTGELFF. CDR3 DNA: TGTGCCAGCAGCATGACAGGGGGCACCGGGGAGCTGTTTTTT. The chain recombines TRBV5-6 with TRBJ2-2, with 9 positions matching TRBD1. The junction had 2 bases not matched to a gene; V was cut back by 4 bases and J by 4 bases. The CDR3 has 14 amino acids. The germline V gene has CDR1 SGHDT and CDR2 YYEEEE.